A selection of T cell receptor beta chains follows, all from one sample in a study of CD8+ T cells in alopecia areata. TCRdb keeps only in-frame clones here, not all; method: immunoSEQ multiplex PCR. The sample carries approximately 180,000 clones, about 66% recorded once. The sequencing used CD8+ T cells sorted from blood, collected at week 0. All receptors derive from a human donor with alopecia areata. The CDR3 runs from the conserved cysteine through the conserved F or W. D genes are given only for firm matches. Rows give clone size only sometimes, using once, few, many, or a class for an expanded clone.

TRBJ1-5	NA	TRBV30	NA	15	CAWSPPDSRNQPQHF	TGTGCCTGGAGTCCTCCGGACAGTCGGAATCAGCCCCAGCATTTT
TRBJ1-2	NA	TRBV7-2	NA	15	CASSLARPLDYGYTF	TGTGCCAGCAGCTTAGCCCGACCGTTAGATTATGGCTACACCTTC
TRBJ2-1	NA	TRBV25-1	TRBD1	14	CASSEQGAYNEQFF	TGTGCCAGCAGTGAACAGGGGGCGTACAATGAGCAGTTCTTC
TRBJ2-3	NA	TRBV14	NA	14	CASSDIGGQDTQYF	TGTGCCAGCAGCGACATAGGCGGCCAAGATACGCAGTATTTT
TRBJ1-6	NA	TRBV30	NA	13	CAWKPGARSPLHF	TGTGCCTGGAAACCCGGGGCGCGATCACCCCTCCACTTT
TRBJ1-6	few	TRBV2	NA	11	CASKGNSPLHF	TGTGCCAGCAAGGGGAATTCACCCCTCCACTTT
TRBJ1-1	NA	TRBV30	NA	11	CAWTKNTEAFF	TGTGCCTGGACCAAGAACACTGAAGCTTTCTTT
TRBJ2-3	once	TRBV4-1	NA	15	CASSRYFKVTDTQYF	TGCGCCAGCAGCCGATACTTCAAGGTCACAGATACGCAGTATTTT
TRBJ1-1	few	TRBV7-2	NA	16	CASSFLPWEQNTEAFF	TGTGCCAGCAGCTTTTTACCGTGGGAACAGAACACTGAAGCTTTCTTT
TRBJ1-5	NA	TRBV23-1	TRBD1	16	CASSQPTGGSRQPQHF	TGCGCCAGCAGTCAGCCGACAGGGGGCTCGCGTCAGCCCCAGCATTTT
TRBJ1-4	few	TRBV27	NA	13	CASRGASDEKLFF	TGTGCCAGCAGAGGGGCCTCGGATGAAAAACTGTTTTTT
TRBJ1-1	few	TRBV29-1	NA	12	CSVEGVLTEAFF	TGCAGCGTTGAAGGTGTTCTGACTGAAGCTTTCTTT
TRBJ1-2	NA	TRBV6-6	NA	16	CASNSRQAPANYGYTF	TGTGCCAGCAATAGTCGGCAGGCCCCAGCTAACTATGGCTACACCTTC
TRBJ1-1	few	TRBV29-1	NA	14	CSVEGGVRATEAFF	TGCAGCGTTGAAGGTGGGGTCAGGGCCACTGAAGCTTTCTTT
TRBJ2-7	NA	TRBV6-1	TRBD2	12	CASSGSGGEQYF	TGTGCCAGCAGTGGAAGCGGGGGAGAGCAGTACTTC
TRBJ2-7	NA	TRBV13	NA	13	CASSHGTSYEQYF	TGTGCCAGCAGCCACGGGACTTCCTACGAGCAGTACTTC
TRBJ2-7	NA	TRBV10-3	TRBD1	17	CAISDGQGQGRTYEQYF	TGTGCCATCAGTGACGGGCAAGGACAGGGAAGAACCTACGAGCAGTACTTC
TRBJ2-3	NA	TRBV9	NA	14	CASSEDRFADTQYF	TGTGCCAGCAGCGAGGACAGATTCGCAGATACGCAGTATTTT
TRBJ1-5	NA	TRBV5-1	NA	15	CASSLGGVGNQPQHF	TGCGCCAGCAGCTTGGGAGGGGTCGGCAATCAGCCCCAGCATTTT
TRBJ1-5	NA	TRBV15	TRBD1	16	CATSRDGQGDNQPQHF	TGTGCCACCAGCAGAGACGGACAGGGCGACAATCAGCCCCAGCATTTT
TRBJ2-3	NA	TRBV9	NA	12	CASLRGADTQYF	TGTGCCAGCTTAAGGGGAGCAGATACGCAGTATTTT
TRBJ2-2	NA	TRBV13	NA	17	CASSEHWGAEIFGELFF	TGTGCCAGCAGCGAACACTGGGGGGCCGAGATTTTCGGGGAGCTGTTTTTT
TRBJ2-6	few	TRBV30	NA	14	CAWSEGAGANVLTF	TGTGCCTGGAGTGAAGGGGCTGGGGCCAACGTCCTGACTTTC
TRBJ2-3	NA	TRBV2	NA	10	CATHTDTQYF	TGTGCCACCCACACAGATACGCAGTATTTT
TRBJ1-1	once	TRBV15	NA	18	CATSRTALSGAMNTEAFF	TGTGCCACCAGCAGAACCGCTTTGTCGGGGGCCATGAACACTGAAGCTTTCTTT
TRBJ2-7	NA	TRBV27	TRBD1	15	CASSAGGQGAREQYF	TGTGCCAGCAGCGCCGGGGGACAGGGGGCGCGGGAGCAGTACTTC
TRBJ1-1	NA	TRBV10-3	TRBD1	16	CAISPTGATPDTEAFF	TGTGCCATCAGTCCAACAGGGGCCACCCCGGACACTGAAGCTTTCTTT
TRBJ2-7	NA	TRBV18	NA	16	CASSPRRRLGSYEQYF	TGTGCCAGCTCACCCCGGAGGAGACTGGGCTCCTACGAGCAGTACTTC
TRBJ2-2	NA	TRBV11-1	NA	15	CASSSAPANTGELFF	TGTGCCAGCAGCTCGGCACCCGCGAACACCGGGGAGCTGTTTTTT
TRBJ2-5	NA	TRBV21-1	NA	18	CASSKEFTGRPARKTQYF	TGTGCCAGCAGCAAAGAATTCACAGGACGACCAGCTCGGAAGACCCAGTACTTC
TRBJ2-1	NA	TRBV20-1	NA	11	CSARVVNEQFF	TGCAGTGCTAGAGTTGTGAATGAGCAGTTCTTC
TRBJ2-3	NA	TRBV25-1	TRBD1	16	CASSPWDRGYTDTQYF	TGTGCCAGTTCTCCTTGGGACAGGGGTTACACAGATACGCAGTATTTT
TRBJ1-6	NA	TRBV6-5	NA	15	CASSPRGGYNSPLHF	TGTGCCAGCAGCCCACGGGGGGGATATAATTCACCCCTCCACTTT
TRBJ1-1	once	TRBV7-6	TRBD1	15	CASSPPQGMNTEAFF	TGTGCCAGCAGCCCACCACAGGGGATGAACACTGAAGCTTTCTTT
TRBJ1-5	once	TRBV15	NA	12	CATSSLNQPQHF	TGTGCCACCAGCAGCTTAAATCAGCCCCAGCATTTT
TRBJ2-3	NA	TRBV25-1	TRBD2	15	CASGYLAGERDTQYF	TGTGCCAGCGGATACTTAGCGGGGGAAAGAGATACGCAGTATTTT
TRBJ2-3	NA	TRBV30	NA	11	CAWSGSDTQYF	TGTGCCTGGAGTGGATCAGATACGCAGTATTTT
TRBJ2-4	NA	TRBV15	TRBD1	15	CATSSRTGTQDIQYF	TGTGCCACCAGCAGCCGGACAGGGACGCAGGACATTCAGTACTTC
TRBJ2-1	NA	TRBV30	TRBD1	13	CAWSTTGWNEQFF	TGTGCCTGGAGTACGACAGGGTGGAATGAGCAGTTCTTC
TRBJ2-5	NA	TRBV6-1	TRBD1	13	CASNRGRWETQYF	TGTGCCAGCAACAGGGGGCGGTGGGAGACCCAGTACTTC
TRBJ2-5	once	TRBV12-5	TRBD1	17	CASGYTGGWAVQETQYF	TGTGCTAGTGGTTATACAGGGGGCTGGGCGGTCCAAGAGACCCAGTACTTC
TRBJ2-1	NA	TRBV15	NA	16	CATSRDRYTSYNEQFF	TGTGCCACCAGCAGAGATCGGTATACCTCCTACAATGAGCAGTTCTTC
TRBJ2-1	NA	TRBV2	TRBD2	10	CASRGLAEFF	TGTGCCAGCAGGGGACTAGCAGAGTTCTTC
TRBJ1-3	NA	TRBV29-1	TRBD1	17	CSVEDTWDRESGNTIYF	TGCAGCGTTGAAGATACCTGGGACAGGGAGTCGGGAAACACCATATATTTT